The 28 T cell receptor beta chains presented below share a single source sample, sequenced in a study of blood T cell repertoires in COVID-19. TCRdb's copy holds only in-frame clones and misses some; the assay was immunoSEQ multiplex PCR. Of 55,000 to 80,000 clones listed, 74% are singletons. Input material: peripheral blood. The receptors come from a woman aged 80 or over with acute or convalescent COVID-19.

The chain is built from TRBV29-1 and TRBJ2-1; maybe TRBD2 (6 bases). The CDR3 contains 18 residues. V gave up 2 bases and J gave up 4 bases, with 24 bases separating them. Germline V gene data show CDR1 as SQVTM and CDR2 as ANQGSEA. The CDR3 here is CSVERGATPGGPYNEQFF. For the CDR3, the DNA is TGCAGCGTTGAACGAGGAGCTACCCCCGGGGGACCATACAATGAGCAGTTCTTC.

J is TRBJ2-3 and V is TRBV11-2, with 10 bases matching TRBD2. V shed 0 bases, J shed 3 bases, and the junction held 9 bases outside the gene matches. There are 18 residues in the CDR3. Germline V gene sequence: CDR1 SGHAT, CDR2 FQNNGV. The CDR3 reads CASSLDRWLAGDTDTQYF. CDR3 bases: TGTGCCAGCAGCTTAGATCGGTGGCTAGCGGGGGATACAGATACGCAGTATTTT. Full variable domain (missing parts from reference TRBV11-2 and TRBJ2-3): EAGVAQSPRYKIIEKRQSVAFWCNPISGHATLYWYQQILGQGPKLLIQFQNNGVVDDSQLPKDRFSAERLKGVDSTLKIQPAKLEDSAVYLCASSLDRWLAGDTDTQYFGPGTRLTVL.

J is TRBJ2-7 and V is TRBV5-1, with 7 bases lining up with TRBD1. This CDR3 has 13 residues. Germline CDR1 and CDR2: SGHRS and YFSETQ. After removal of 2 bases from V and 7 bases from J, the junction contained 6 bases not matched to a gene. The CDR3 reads CASSFLGTEEQYF. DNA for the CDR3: TGCGCCAGCAGCTTCCTAGGGACAGAAGAGCAGTACTTC. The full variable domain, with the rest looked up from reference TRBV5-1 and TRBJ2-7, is KAGVTQTPRYLIKTRGQQVTLSCSPISGHRSVSWYQQTPGQGLQFLFEYFSETQRNKGNFPGRFSGRQFSNSRSEMNVSTLELGDSALYLCASSFLGTEEQYFGPGTRLTVT.

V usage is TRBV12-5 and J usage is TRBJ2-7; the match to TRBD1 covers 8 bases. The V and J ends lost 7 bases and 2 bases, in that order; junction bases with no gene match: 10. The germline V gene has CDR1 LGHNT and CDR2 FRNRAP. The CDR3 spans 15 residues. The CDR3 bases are TGTGCTAGTGCCACAACCCGGGACAGGACCTACGAGCAGTACTTC. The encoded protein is CASATTRDRTYEQYF.

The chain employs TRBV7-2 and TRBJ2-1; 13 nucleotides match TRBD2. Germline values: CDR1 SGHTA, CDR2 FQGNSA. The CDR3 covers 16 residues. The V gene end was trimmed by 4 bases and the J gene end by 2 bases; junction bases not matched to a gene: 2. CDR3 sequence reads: CASSSGLAGAYNEQFF. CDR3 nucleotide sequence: TGTGCCAGCAGCTCAGGACTAGCGGGAGCCTACAATGAGCAGTTCTTC. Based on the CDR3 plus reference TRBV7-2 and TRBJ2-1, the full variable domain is GAGVSQSPSNKVTEKGKDVELRCDPISGHTALYWYRQSLGQGLEFLIYFQGNSAPDKSGLPSDRFSAERTGGSVSTLTIQRTQQEDSAVYLCASSSGLAGAYNEQFFGPGTRLTVL.

The CDR3, as DNA: TGTGCCAGCAGCCAGCGAGTCGGCTATGGCTACACCTTC. Translated, it gives CASSQRVGYGYTF. This chain links TRBV7-6 with TRBJ1-2; D gene unclear. Germline CDR1 reads SGHVS; CDR2 reads FNYEAQ. This CDR3 region has 13 residues. The V and J ends lost 5 bases and 4 bases respectively, with 11 bases between them.

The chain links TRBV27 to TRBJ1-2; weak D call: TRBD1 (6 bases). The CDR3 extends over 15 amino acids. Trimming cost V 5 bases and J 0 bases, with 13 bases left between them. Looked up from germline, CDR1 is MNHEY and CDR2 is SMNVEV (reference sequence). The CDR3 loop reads CASSRDRTSNYGYTF. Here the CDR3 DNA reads TGTGCCAGCAGTAGAGACAGGACCTCTAACTATGGCTACACCTTC.

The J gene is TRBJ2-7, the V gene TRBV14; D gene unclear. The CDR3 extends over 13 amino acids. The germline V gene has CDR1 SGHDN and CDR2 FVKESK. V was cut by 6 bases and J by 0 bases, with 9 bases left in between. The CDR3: CASRPDTSYEQYF. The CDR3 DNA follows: TGTGCCAGCAGGCCCGACACCTCCTACGAGCAGTACTTC.

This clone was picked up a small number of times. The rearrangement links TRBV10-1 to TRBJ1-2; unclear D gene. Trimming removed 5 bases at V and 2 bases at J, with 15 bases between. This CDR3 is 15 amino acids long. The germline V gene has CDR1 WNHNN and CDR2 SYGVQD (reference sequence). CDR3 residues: CASSFLCQANYGYTF. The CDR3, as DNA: TGCGCCAGCAGTTTCTTGTGCCAGGCGAACTATGGCTACACCTTC.

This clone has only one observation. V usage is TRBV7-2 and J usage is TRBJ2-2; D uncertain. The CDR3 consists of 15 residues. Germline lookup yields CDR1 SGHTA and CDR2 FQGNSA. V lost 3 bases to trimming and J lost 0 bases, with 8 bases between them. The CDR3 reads CASSFLGTNTGELFF. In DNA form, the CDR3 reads TGTGCCAGCAGCTTCCTGGGCACGAACACCGGGGAGCTGTTTTTT.

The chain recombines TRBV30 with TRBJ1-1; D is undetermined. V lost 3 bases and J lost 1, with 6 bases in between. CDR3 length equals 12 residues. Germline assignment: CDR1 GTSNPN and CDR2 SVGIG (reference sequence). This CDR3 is CAWRQTNTEAFF. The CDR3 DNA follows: TGTGCCTGGAGACAGACGAACACTGAAGCTTTCTTT.

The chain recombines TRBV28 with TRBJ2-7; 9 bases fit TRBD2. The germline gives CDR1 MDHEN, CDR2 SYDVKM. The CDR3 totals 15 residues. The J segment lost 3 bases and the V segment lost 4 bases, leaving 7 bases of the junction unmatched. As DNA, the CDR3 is TGTGCCAGCAGTTCTGGGAGCGGGAGGCACTACGAGCAGTACTTC. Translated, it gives CASSSGSGRHYEQYF. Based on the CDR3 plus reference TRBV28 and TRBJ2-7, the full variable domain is DVKVTQSSRYLVKRTGEKVFLECVQDMDHENMFWYRQDPGLGLRLIYFSYDVKMKEKGDIPEGYSVSREKKERFSLILESASTNQTSMYLCASSSGSGRHYEQYFGPGTRLTVT.

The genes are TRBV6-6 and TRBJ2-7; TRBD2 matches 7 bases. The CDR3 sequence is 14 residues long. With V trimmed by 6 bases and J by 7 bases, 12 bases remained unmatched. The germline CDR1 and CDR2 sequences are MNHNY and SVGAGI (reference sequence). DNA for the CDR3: TGTGCCAGCAGCTCCGGGACTACTACGGGGGAGCAGTACTTC. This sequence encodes CASSSGTTTGEQYF.

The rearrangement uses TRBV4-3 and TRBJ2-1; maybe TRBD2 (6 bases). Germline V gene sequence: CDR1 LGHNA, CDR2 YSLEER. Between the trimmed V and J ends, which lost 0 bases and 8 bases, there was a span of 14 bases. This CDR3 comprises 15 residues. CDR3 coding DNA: TGCGCCAGCAGCCAAGAGCGGGATCAATTCGATGAGCAGTTCTTC. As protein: CASSQERDQFDEQFF.

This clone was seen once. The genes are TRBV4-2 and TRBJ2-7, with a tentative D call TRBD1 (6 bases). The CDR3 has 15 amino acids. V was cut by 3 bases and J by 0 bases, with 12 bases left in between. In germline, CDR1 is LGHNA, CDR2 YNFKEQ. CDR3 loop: CASSHPGQVSYEQYF. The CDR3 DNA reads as TGTGCCAGCAGCCACCCGGGACAAGTCTCCTACGAGCAGTACTTC.

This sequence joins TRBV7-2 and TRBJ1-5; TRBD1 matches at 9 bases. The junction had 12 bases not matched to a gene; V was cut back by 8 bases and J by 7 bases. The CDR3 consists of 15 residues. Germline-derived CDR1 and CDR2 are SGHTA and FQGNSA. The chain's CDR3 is CASSDTGQGYQPQHF. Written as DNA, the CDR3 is TGTGCCAGCTCCGACACGGGACAGGGATACCAGCCCCAGCATTTT. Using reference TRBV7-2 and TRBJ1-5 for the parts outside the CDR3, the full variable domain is GAGVSQSPSNKVTEKGKDVELRCDPISGHTALYWYRQSLGQGLEFLIYFQGNSAPDKSGLPSDRFSAERTGGSVSTLTIQRTQQEDSAVYLCASSDTGQGYQPQHFGDGTRLSIL.

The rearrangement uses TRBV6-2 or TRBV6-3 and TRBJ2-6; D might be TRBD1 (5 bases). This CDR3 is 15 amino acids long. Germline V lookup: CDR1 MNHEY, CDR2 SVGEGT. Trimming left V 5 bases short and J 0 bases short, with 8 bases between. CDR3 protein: CASSLTDSGANVLTF. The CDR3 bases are TGTGCCAGCAGTCTGACAGACTCTGGGGCCAACGTCCTGACTTTC.

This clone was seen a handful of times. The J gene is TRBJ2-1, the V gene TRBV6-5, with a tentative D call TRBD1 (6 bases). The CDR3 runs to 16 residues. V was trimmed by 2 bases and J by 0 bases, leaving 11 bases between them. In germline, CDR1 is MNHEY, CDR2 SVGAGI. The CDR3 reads CASSYDLGASYNEQFF. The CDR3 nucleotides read TGTGCCAGCAGTTACGATTTGGGGGCCTCCTACAATGAGCAGTTCTTC.

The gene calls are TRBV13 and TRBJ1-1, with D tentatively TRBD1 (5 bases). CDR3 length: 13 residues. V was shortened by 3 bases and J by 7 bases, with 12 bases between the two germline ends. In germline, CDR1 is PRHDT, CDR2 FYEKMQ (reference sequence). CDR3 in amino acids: CASSLEGSHEAFF. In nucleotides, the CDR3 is TGTGCCAGCAGCTTGGAGGGGAGTCATGAAGCTTTCTTT.

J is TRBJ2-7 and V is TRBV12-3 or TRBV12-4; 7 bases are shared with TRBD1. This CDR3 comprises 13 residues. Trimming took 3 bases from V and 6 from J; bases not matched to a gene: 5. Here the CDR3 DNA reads TGTGCCAGCAGTTTGAAGGGGGCGGGCGAGCAGTACTTC. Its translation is CASSLKGAGEQYF.

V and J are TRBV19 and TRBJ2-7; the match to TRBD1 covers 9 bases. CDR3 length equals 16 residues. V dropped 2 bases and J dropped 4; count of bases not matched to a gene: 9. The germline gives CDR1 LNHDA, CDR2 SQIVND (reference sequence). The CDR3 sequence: CASSIFLEQGAYEQYF. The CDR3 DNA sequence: TGTGCCAGTAGTATATTCCTAGAACAGGGGGCGTACGAGCAGTACTTC.

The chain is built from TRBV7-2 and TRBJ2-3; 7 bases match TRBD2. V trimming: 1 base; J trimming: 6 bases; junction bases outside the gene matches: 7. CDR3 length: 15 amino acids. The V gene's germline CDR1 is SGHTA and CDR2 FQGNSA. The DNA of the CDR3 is TGTGCCAGCAGCTTAGTGGGAGGGCCGTGGGATACGCAGTATTTT. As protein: CASSLVGGPWDTQYF.

CDR3: CASSKGQGEGNTIYF. The CDR3, as DNA: TGTGCCAGCAGCAAGGGACAGGGGGAAGGAAACACCATATATTTT. This chain connects TRBV7-2 to TRBJ1-3, with 11 bases aligning to TRBD1. Germline V gene lookup returns CDR1 SGHTA and CDR2 FQGNSA. The CDR3 has 15 residues. Trimming at V came to 5 bases and at J to 4 bases, leaving 4 bases not matched to a gene.

The CDR3 sequence: CASSHRTRGTSYNEQFF. The CDR3 DNA reads as TGTGCCAGCAGTCACCGGACTAGAGGTACGTCCTACAATGAGCAGTTCTTC. The chain has TRBV6-2 or TRBV6-3 and TRBJ2-1; 7 bases are a match to TRBD2. The CDR3 totals 17 residues. Germline CDR1 is MNHEY and CDR2 is SVGEGT. Trimming removed 5 bases from V and 1 base from J; junction bases left unmatched: 11.

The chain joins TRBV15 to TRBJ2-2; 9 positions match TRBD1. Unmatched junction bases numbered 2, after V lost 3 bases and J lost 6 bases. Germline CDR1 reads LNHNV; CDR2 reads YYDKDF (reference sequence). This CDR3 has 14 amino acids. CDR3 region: CATSRTGGAGELFF. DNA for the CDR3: TGTGCCACCAGCAGGACAGGGGGAGCCGGGGAGCTGTTTTTT.

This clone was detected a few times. CDR3 sequence (DNA): TGTGCCAGCTCACCACCGGCTTTGAGGAACGAGCAGTACTTC. This translates into CASSPPALRNEQYF. The chain links TRBV18 to TRBJ2-7, with no clear D. V was trimmed by 0 bases and J by 5 bases, leaving 11 bases between them. CDR3 length: 14 residues. Germline values: CDR1 KGHSH, CDR2 LQKENI.

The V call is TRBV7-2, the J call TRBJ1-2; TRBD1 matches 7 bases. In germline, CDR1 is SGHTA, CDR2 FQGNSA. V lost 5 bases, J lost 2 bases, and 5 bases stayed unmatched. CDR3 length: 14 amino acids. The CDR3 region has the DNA TGTGCCAGCAGCCTGGGACAGAACAACTATGGCTACACCTTC. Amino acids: CASSLGQNNYGYTF.

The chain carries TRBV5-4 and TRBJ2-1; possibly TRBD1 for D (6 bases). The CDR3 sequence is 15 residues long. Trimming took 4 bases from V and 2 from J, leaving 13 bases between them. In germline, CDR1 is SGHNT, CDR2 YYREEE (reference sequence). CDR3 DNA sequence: TGTGCCAGCAGCACCGGGACAACACCCTACAATGAGCAGTTCTTC. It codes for CASSTGTTPYNEQFF.